The present entry profiles one TCR beta chain with its context. Only in-frame clones appear in the TCRdb table, and some are missing; sequencing was by immunoSEQ multiplex PCR. The sample carries around 250,000 clones, 89% recorded once. This record belongs to a study of blood T cell repertoires in COVID-19. On the study more broadly: From the United States, Italy and Spain came samples of acute and convalescent COVID-19. The cDNA or gDNA used as material had been derived from T cells, B-cell-depleted T cells, or PBMCs.

Germline V gene lookup returns CDR1 GTSNPN and CDR2 SVGIG (reference sequence). This CDR3 is 14 amino acids long. The V segment lost 3 bases and the J segment 4 bases; nucleotides outside the gene matches: 4. J is TRBJ2-1 and V is TRBV30; 9 nucleotides align to TRBD1. The TCR comes from a woman in her thirties or forties who had recovered from COVID-19. Sequenced input: peripheral blood. The CDR3 nucleotides are TGTGCCTGGAGCGGGGGACAGGGTTACAATGAGCAGTTCTTC. Amino acids: CAWSGGQGYNEQFF.